These 13 T cell receptor beta chains were all obtained from the same sample, sequenced in a study of vaccination and CD4 T cells after COVID-19. An Oncomine TCR Beta short-read assay was used to sequence the DNA from cultured CD4+ T cells. MiXCR, run by TCRdb on the PCR reads, gives a single entry per CDR3 protein. Among approximately 7,400 distinct CDR3 sequences listed, approximately 73% were seen once. Antigen specificity for these receptors is unknown. Treatment indicated: roughly 10-day PBMC culture with coronavirus spike peptide pools or control peptides (ViraFEST assay). Sequenced input: CD4+ T cells from blood, cultured in vitro. These receptors originate from a human donor who had recovered from COVID-19.

This clonotype was detected a few times. The J gene is TRBJ2-3, the V gene TRBV12-3 or TRBV12-4, with D possibly being TRBD2 (6 bases). The CDR3 runs to 14 residues. Trimming took off 6 bases at V and 6 bases at J, with 16 bases between the two ends. CDR3 in amino acids: CASRMGRQTDTQYF. For the CDR3, the DNA is TGTGCCAGCAGGATGGGGAGGCAGACCGATACGCAGTATTTT.

The gene calls are TRBV28 and TRBJ1-2, with TRBD1 identical over 7 bases. V shed 8 bases, J shed 8 bases, and the junction held 17 bases outside the gene matches. The germline CDR1 and CDR2 sequences are MDHEN and SYDVKM. The CDR3 consists of 15 residues. In DNA form, the CDR3 reads TGTGCCAGCCGAATGAACAGGGGACTAGTAGTCGGCTACACCTTC. It codes for CASRMNRGLVVGYTF.

This clonotype has a handful of counts. This sequence joins TRBV18 and TRBJ2-2, with D tentatively TRBD2 (6 bases). V was pared by 3 bases and J by 4 bases, with 15 bases between. CDR3 size: 16 residues. Germline CDR1 and CDR2: KGHSH and LQKENI. Here the CDR3 reads CASSPIYGGATGELFF. CDR3 nucleotide sequence: TGTGCCAGCTCACCGATTTACGGGGGAGCCACCGGGGAGCTGTTTTTT.

The chain employs TRBV19 and TRBJ2-7; D unresolved. The CDR3 sequence is 16 residues long. Germline CDR1 LNHDA, CDR2 SQIVND (reference sequence). V lost 2 bases, J lost 4 bases, and 18 bases lay in between. The CDR3 sequence is CASSIRAATNSYEQYF. CDR3 DNA sequence: TGTGCCAGTAGTATAAGGGCCGCAACTAATTCATACGAGCAGTACTTC.

The chain joins TRBV7-9 to TRBJ1-5, with 7 bases aligning to TRBD1. Germline V lookup: CDR1 SEHNR, CDR2 FQNEAQ (reference sequence). V dropped 3 bases and J dropped 0; count of bases not matched to a gene: 8. CDR3 length: 17 amino acids. CDR3 nucleotide sequence: TGTGCCAGCAGCTTGGGGGACAGCCTTTATAGCAATCAGCCCCAGCATTTT. Translated, it gives CASSLGDSLYSNQPQHF.

The chain combines TRBV2 with TRBJ1-2, with a weak D call TRBD1 (6 bases). Germline assignment: CDR1 SNHLY and CDR2 FYNNEI. CDR3 size: 14 residues. Trimming took 6 bases from V and 0 from J, leaving 11 bases between them. The CDR3 region is CASSGDRSNYGYTF. CDR3 DNA: TGTGCCAGCAGCGGCGACAGGTCTAACTATGGCTACACCTTC.

This chain joins TRBV7-9 and TRBJ2-3, with D hard to call. CDR1 and CDR2 (germline): SEHNR, FQNEAQ (reference sequence). The CDR3 extends over 12 amino acids. Trimming stripped 5 bases from V and 0 bases from J, with 3 bases between. CDR3 sequence: CASSLSTDTQYF. CDR3 DNA sequence: TGTGCCAGCAGCCTCAGCACAGATACGCAGTATTTT.

This clonotype was counted a single time. This sequence joins TRBV6-2 or TRBV6-3 and TRBJ2-7, with D uncertain. V was shortened by 8 bases and J by 5 bases, with 25 bases between the two germline ends. This CDR3 contains 16 residues. Per germline, CDR1 MNHEY and CDR2 SVGEGT. The CDR3 sequence: CASGEIPGPWTDEQYF. CDR3 bases: TGTGCCAGCGGCGAAATTCCGGGCCCTTGGACGGACGAGCAGTACTTC.

The V and J genes are TRBV5-6 and TRBJ1-1; perhaps TRBD1 as D (5 bases). The CDR3 sequence is 13 residues long. Trimming took off 6 bases at V and 10 bases at J, with 19 bases between the two ends. Germline CDR1 reads SGHDT; CDR2 reads YYEEEE. The CDR3 DNA follows: TGTGCCAGCAAATTGGGGGGGTTCGTAGGAGCTTTCTTT. Its protein product is CASKLGGFVGAFF. Using reference TRBV5-6 and TRBJ1-1 for the parts outside the CDR3, the full variable domain is DAGVTQSPTHLIKTRGQQVTLRCSPKSGHDTVSWYQQALGQGPQFIFQYYEEEERQRGNFPDRFSGHQFPNYSSELNVNALLLGDSALYLCASKLGGFVGAFFGQGTRLTVV.

The chain uses TRBV11-2 and TRBJ2-7, with a tentative D call TRBD1 (7 bases). Deletions cut 5 bases from V and 6 bases from J, with 17 bases between. The germline V gene encodes CDR1 SGHAT and CDR2 FQNNGV. This CDR3 region has 14 residues. This chain's CDR3 is CASSAYRGLREQYF. Written as DNA, the CDR3 is TGTGCCAGCAGCGCCTACAGGGGACTGCGCGAGCAGTACTTC.

The chain combines TRBV5-1 with TRBJ1-1, with D perhaps matching TRBD1 (5 bases). The V end lost 3 bases, the J end lost 5 bases, and 11 bases lay between the germline ends. The V gene's germline CDR1 is SGHRS and CDR2 YFSETQ. The CDR3 covers 13 residues. DNA for the CDR3: TGCGCCAGCAGCTGGGGGGTAAGGACTGAAGCTTTCTTT. It yields the protein CASSWGVRTEAFF.

This chain links TRBV20-1 with TRBJ1-5, with D perhaps TRBD1 (6 bases). This CDR3 is built from 12 residues. Trimming stripped 6 bases from V and 5 bases from J, with 11 bases between. The germline V gene has CDR1 DFQATT and CDR2 SNEGSKA (reference sequence). CDR3 DNA sequence: TGCAGTGCCTGCCGACAGGATCAGCCCCAGCATTTT. Protein product: CSACRQDQPQHF.

This clonotype was observed a few times. As DNA, the CDR3 is TGTGCCAGCAGTCCAACCGGGCCCGGGGGCTACACCTTC. This codes for CASSPTGPGGYTF. The chain combines TRBV6-1 with TRBJ1-2; D uncertain. This CDR3 contains 13 residues. V lost 5 bases and J 8 bases, leaving 15 bases between the germline ends. CDR1 and CDR2 (germline): MNHNS, SASEGT.